The 9 T cell receptor beta chains in this list originate from one sample, sequenced in a study of shared clonotypes between healthy human individuals. The repertoire was sequenced with immunoSEQ multiplex PCR; TCRdb's copy has only in-frame clones and lacks some. The repertoire holds roughly 2.4 million clones, with around 95% as singletons. What was sequenced was naive CD4+ T cells sorted from blood. The sample's subset: CD45RA+ positively selected. The source is a man aged 18 to 29 in good health.

The V call is TRBV5-4, the J call TRBJ2-7, with 10 bases fitting TRBD1. Germline V gene lookup returns CDR1 SGHNT and CDR2 YYREEE (reference sequence). CDR3 size: 14 residues. Losses at the gene ends were 3 bases for V and 2 bases for J; bases not matched to a gene: 2. In DNA form, the CDR3 reads TGTGCCAGCAGCTGGGACAGGGGAACCTACGAGCAGTACTTC. It is translated as CASSWDRGTYEQYF. Combining the CDR3 with reference TRBV5-4 and TRBJ2-7 gives the whole variable domain ETGVTQSPTHLIKTRGQQVTLRCSSQSGHNTVSWYQQALGQGPQFIFQYYREEENGRGNFPPRFSGLQFPNYSSELNVNALELDDSALYLCASSWDRGTYEQYFGPGTRLTVT.

The genes are TRBV7-8 and TRBJ2-7; D unclear. The length of the CDR3 is 12 residues. Trimming cost V 2 bases and J 6 bases, with 8 bases left between them. Germline CDR1 is SGHVS and CDR2 is FQNEAQ. The CDR3: CASSLTVREQYF. The CDR3 coding sequence is TGTGCCAGCAGCTTAACGGTCCGCGAGCAGTACTTC.

CDR3 bases: TGTGCCTTAACAGGGGGGCATGGCTACACCTTC. This gives the protein CALTGGHGYTF. The chain recombines TRBV30 with TRBJ1-2; 8 nucleotides align to TRBD1. Per germline, CDR1 GTSNPN and CDR2 SVGIG (reference sequence). V shed 7 bases, J shed 6 bases, and the junction held 4 bases outside the gene matches. CDR3 length: 11 residues.

Here the CDR3 DNA reads TGTGCCAGCAGCTTAGCCGGAACGGGATATGGCTACACCTTC. Translating gives CASSLAGTGYGYTF. The genes are TRBV13 and TRBJ1-2; D gene uncertain. The germline V and J ends were trimmed by 1 base and 5 bases, with 11 bases remaining between them. Germline V CDR1 and CDR2: PRHDT, FYEKMQ (reference sequence). The CDR3 is 14 residues long.

This chain joins TRBV29-1 and TRBJ2-5; D is unclear. Between the trimmed V and J ends, which lost 5 bases and 4 bases, there was a span of 23 bases. Germline assignment: CDR1 SQVTM and CDR2 ANQGSEA. The CDR3 sequence is 16 residues long. The CDR3 DNA sequence: TGCAGCGTTACCCAGAGTGGGCGACCTCTCGGAGAGACCCAGTACTTC. Its translation: CSVTQSGRPLGETQYF.

This clone was detected only once. The CDR3 coding sequence is TGCGCCAGCAGCCAAGATACGTACAGATCGAACTACGAGCAGTACTTC. It encodes CASSQDTYRSNYEQYF. The V and J genes are TRBV4-1 and TRBJ2-7; D uncertain. The germline gives CDR1 MGHRA, CDR2 YSYEKL. This CDR3 has 16 amino acids. Between the trimmed V and J ends, which lost 0 bases and 3 bases, there was a span of 15 bases.

With respect to this clone: Other DNA sequences from this sample encode an identical CDR3 as well. The rearrangement links TRBV10-3 to TRBJ2-3; 8 bases match TRBD2. The ends lost 2 bases at V and 0 bases at J; junction bases unmatched: 1. Germline V gene lookup returns CDR1 ENHRY and CDR2 SYGVKD. The CDR3 length is 15 residues. The CDR3 DNA follows: TGTGCCATCAGTGAGACTAGCGGTAGCACAGATACGCAGTATTTT. This sequence encodes CAISETSGSTDTQYF.

The J gene is TRBJ2-3, the V gene TRBV9; D gene unclear. Trimming stripped 3 bases from V and 0 bases from J, with 8 bases between. This CDR3 region has 14 residues. Germline assignment: CDR1 SGDLS and CDR2 YYNGEE. CDR3 nucleotide sequence: TGTGCCAGCAGCGCGTACTTAAGCACAGATACGCAGTATTTT. Its translation is CASSAYLSTDTQYF. Combining the CDR3 with reference TRBV9 and TRBJ2-3 gives the whole variable domain DSGVTQTPKHLITATGQRVTLRCSPRSGDLSVYWYQQSLDQGLQFLIQYYNGEERAKGNILERFSAQQFPDLHSELNLSSLELGDSALYFCASSAYLSTDTQYFGPGTRLTVL.

This clone was seen once. This chain connects TRBV6-6 to TRBJ1-2; TRBD1 aligns across 7 bases. The CDR3 runs to 15 residues. Germline CDR1 reads MNHNY; CDR2 reads SVGAGI (reference sequence). The J segment lost 1 base and the V segment lost 4 bases, leaving 6 bases of the junction unmatched. Here the CDR3 DNA reads TGTGCCAGCAGTTTACGGGACAGAGTTAACTATGGCTACACCTTC. Residues: CASSLRDRVNYGYTF.